The text below deals with one T cell receptor beta chain. The junction differs from germline at one of its ends, possibly a read error. This record comes from a study of cytomegalovirus exposure and HLA in healthy donors. The PCR ran on 60 Vbeta and 13 Jbeta primers. TCRdb keeps only in-frame clones here, not all; method: immunoSEQ multiplex PCR. Of around 160,000 clones in the sample, around four fifths were seen once. This CDR3 region has 12 residues. Germline loops: CDR1 PRHDT, CDR2 FYEKMQ (reference sequence). This receptor was obtained from a middle-aged man in good health and CMV-seropositive. The genes are TRBV13 and TRBJ2-7; 10 bases fit TRBD1. The sequenced sample was PBMCs. The CDR3 loop reads CASSSAGTGALF. Here the CDR3 DNA reads TGTGCCAGCAGCTCCGCCGGGACAGGGGCGCTCTTC.